This T cell receptor beta chain comes out of a study of blood T cell repertoires in COVID-19. The table came from immunoSEQ multiplex PCR; TCRdb's copy has only in-frame clones and leaves some out. The sample includes 100,000 to 150,000 clones, about 90% of them seen just once. Germline-derived CDR1 and CDR2 are KGHSH and LQKENI. This CDR3 has 13 residues. V was clipped by 4 bases and J by 5 bases, with 11 bases between them. The origin of this receptor is a woman in her fifties or sixties with acute or convalescent COVID-19. This chain joins TRBV18 and TRBJ1-2; weak D call: TRBD1 (6 bases). The sample comprised peripheral blood. CDR3 nucleotide sequence: TGTGCCAGCTCACAACAGGGCGGGTATGGCTACACCTTC. It yields the protein CASSQQGGYGYTF. Based on the CDR3 plus reference TRBV18 and TRBJ1-2, the full variable domain is NAGVMQNPRHLVRRRGQEARLRCSPMKGHSHVYWYRQLPEEGLKFMVYLQKENIIDESGMPKERFSAEFPKEGPSILRIQQVVRGDSAAYFCASSQQGGYGYTFGSGTRLTVV.